The TCR beta chain described here comes from a study of control samples from healthy donors and cancer patients. Repertoires were generated with immunoSEQ multiplex PCR, while TCRdb's copy carries only in-frame clones and drops some. The data contain over 85,000 clones, around 90% of them singletons. The V gene's germline CDR1 is SNHLY and CDR2 FYNNEI. CDR3 length: 15 amino acids. Deletions cut 1 base from V and 5 bases from J, with 11 bases between. The sample taken for sequencing was PBMCs. The chain carries TRBV2 and TRBJ1-4; TRBD1 is a possible D gene (5 bases). This receptor was taken from a woman between 45 and 60 years old with colorectal cancer. The CDR3 protein is CASSEDRGGNEKLFF. In DNA, the CDR3 is TGTGCCAGCAGTGAAGATAGGGGTGGAAATGAAAAACTGTTTTTT. The variable domain in full, with the rest retrieved from reference TRBV2 and TRBJ1-4, is EPEVTQTPSHQVTQMGQEVILRCVPISNHLYFYWYRQILGQKVEFLVSFYNNEISEKSEIFDDQFSVERPDGSNFTLKIRSTKLEDSAMYFCASSEDRGGNEKLFFGSGTQLSVL.